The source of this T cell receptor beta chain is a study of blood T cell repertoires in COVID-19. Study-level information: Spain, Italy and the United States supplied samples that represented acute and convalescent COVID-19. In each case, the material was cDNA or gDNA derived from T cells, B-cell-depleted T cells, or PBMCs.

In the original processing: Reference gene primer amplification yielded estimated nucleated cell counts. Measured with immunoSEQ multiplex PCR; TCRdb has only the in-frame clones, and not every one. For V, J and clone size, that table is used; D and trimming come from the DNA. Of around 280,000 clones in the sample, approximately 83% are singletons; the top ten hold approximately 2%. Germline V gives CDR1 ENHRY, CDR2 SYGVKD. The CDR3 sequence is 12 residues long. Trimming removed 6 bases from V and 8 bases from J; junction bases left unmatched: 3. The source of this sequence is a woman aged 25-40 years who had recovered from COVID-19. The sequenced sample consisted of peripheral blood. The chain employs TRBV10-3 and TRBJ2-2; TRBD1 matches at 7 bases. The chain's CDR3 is CAISTGAGELFF. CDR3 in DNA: TGTGCCATCAGCACAGGGGCTGGGGAGCTGTTTTTT.